One sample yielded the 32 T cell receptor beta chains listed below, sequenced in a study of PD-L1 blockade in urothelial cancer. Sequencing was performed with immunoSEQ multiplex PCR; in TCRdb, only in-frame clones are kept and a portion is missing. The profile shows around 40,000 clones, almost 85% of them singletons. This sample's time point: peripheral blood 6 weeks after treatment start. This specimen consisted of PBMCs, obtained around atezolizumab (anti-PD-L1) treatment. The source of these receptors is a man aged 55-75 years with urothelial cancer.

The sample holds a few counts of this clone. J is TRBJ2-3 and V is TRBV19; a possible D gene is TRBD1 (5 bases). The CDR3 extends over 15 amino acids. In germline, CDR1 is LNHDA, CDR2 SQIVND (reference sequence). Trimming removed 3 bases at V and 2 bases at J, with 12 bases between. For the CDR3, the DNA is TGTGCCAGTAGTATTCCCCGGACACCCACAGATACGCAGTATTTT. Translation: CASSIPRTPTDTQYF.

The chain is built from TRBV18 and TRBJ2-7, with TRBD2 as a possible D gene (5 bases). V lost 4 bases and J 3 bases, leaving 16 bases between the germline ends. The CDR3 is 15 residues long. From germline, CDR1 is KGHSH and CDR2 LQKENI. The CDR3 DNA is TGTGCCAGCTCACTTGGAGAGGGCGGAAGCTACGAGCAGTACTTC. The encoded protein is CASSLGEGGSYEQYF.

This clone was counted once. The chain uses TRBV28 and TRBJ1-6; TRBD1 aligns across 9 bases. This CDR3 contains 15 residues. CDR1 MDHEN and CDR2 SYDVKM come from the germline V gene. The V segment lost 8 bases and the J segment 7 bases; nucleotides outside the gene matches: 9. The CDR3 coding sequence is TGTGCCAGCGGGGGCGGACAGGGGAGAAATTCACCCCTCCACTTT. It specifies CASGGGQGRNSPLHF.

The V and J genes are TRBV18 and TRBJ2-3; 10 nucleotides align to TRBD1. Germline CDR1 reads KGHSH; CDR2 reads LQKENI. This CDR3 contains 16 residues. The V and J ends lost 5 bases and 4 bases, in that order; junction bases with no gene match: 9. The CDR3 spells CASSGTPGQGSDTQYF. The CDR3 DNA is TGTGCCAGCTCAGGGACCCCGGGACAGGGGTCAGATACGCAGTATTTT.

This clone was counted only a few times. The chain recombines TRBV7-2 with TRBJ2-7; 9 positions match TRBD1. The CDR3 runs to 16 residues. Trimming at V came to 2 bases and at J to 0 bases, leaving 5 bases not matched to a gene. In germline, CDR1 is SGHTA, CDR2 FQGNSA. CDR3 nucleotide sequence: TGTGCCAGCAGCTTAACTACAGGGGGCTACTCCTACGAGCAGTACTTC. Its protein product is CASSLTTGGYSYEQYF. Drawing the rest from reference TRBV7-2 and TRBJ2-7, the complete variable domain is GAGVSQSPSNKVTEKGKDVELRCDPISGHTALYWYRQSLGQGLEFLIYFQGNSAPDKSGLPSDRFSAERTGGSVSTLTIQRTQQEDSAVYLCASSLTTGGYSYEQYFGPGTRLTVT.

The chain uses TRBV19 and TRBJ1-1; 8 bases align to TRBD1. The CDR3 runs to 17 residues. With V trimmed by 3 bases and J by 0 bases, 9 bases remained unmatched. Germline V gene lookup returns CDR1 LNHDA and CDR2 SQIVND (reference sequence). Here the CDR3 DNA reads TGTGCCAGTAGTATTGGAGCAGGGGGCCCGTTGAACACTGAAGCTTTCTTT. It yields the protein CASSIGAGGPLNTEAFF.

V and J are TRBV5-1 and TRBJ2-1, with TRBD2 matching over 13 bases. After removal of 4 bases from V and 4 bases from J, the junction contained 5 bases not matched to a gene. This CDR3 contains 16 residues. Germline values: CDR1 SGHRS, CDR2 YFSETQ. The DNA for the CDR3 is TGCGCCAGCAGCCGCTGGACTAGCGGGGGTTACAATGAGCAGTTCTTC. This encodes CASSRWTSGGYNEQFF.

The V gene is TRBV28, the J gene TRBJ1-2, with 9 bases identical to TRBD1. The CDR3 has 17 amino acids. Germline loops: CDR1 MDHEN, CDR2 SYDVKM. With 5 bases clipped from V and 2 bases from J, the junction kept 12 bases outside the gene matches. The CDR3 is CASSPGDRVVINYGYTF. The CDR3 DNA reads TGTGCCAGCAGTCCCGGGGACAGGGTTGTAATAAACTATGGCTACACCTTC.

This clone was picked up one time. The chain combines TRBV5-1 with TRBJ2-5; no reliable D call. In germline, CDR1 is SGHRS, CDR2 YFSETQ. Trimming removed 0 bases from V and 5 bases from J, with 8 bases in between. This CDR3 is 13 amino acids long. CDR3 loop: CASSLEARETQYF. CDR3 coding DNA: TGCGCCAGCAGCTTGGAAGCACGGGAGACCCAGTACTTC.

The chain joins TRBV6-5 to TRBJ2-1; TRBD2 might be the D (5 bases). From germline, CDR1 is MNHEY and CDR2 SVGAGI. The CDR3 has 13 residues. The V and J ends lost 0 bases and 10 bases respectively, with 10 bases between them. The CDR3: CASSYSTRREQFF. CDR3 coding DNA: TGTGCCAGCAGTTACTCGACACGGAGGGAGCAGTTCTTC.

This chain connects TRBV10-3 to TRBJ2-1; 11 bases line up with TRBD2. J was trimmed by 0 bases and V by 0 bases; bases with no gene match: 19. The CDR3 runs to 23 residues. Germline CDR1 ENHRY, CDR2 SYGVKD. CDR3 in DNA: TGTGCCATCAGTGAGTCGGGCGGATTAACCGGGACTAGCGGTCAAAGCTCCTACAATGAGCAGTTCTTC. It yields the protein CAISESGGLTGTSGQSSYNEQFF.

This chain connects TRBV2 to TRBJ1-5, with a possible D match to TRBD1 (6 bases). This CDR3 contains 15 residues. The ends were cut back, 7 bases at V and 5 bases at J, with 18 bases in the middle. Germline V gene sequence: CDR1 SNHLY, CDR2 FYNNEI. In DNA, the CDR3 is TGTGCCAGCACCATACAGGGAGGGAGGGATCAGCCCCAGCATTTT. Protein product: CASTIQGGRDQPQHF.

The genes are TRBV7-2 and TRBJ1-2, with D possibly being TRBD1 (5 bases). This CDR3 is 15 amino acids long. The germline V gene encodes CDR1 SGHTA and CDR2 FQGNSA. V was shortened by 2 bases and J by 3 bases, with 13 bases between the two germline ends. The CDR3 DNA sequence: TGTGCCAGCAGCTTAATTGGCCGGGGGGACTATGGCTACACCTTC. Translated, it gives CASSLIGRGDYGYTF.

V and J are TRBV30 and TRBJ2-2; 7 positions match TRBD1. The germline V gene encodes CDR1 GTSNPN and CDR2 SVGIG (reference sequence). The CDR3 sequence is 13 residues long. After removal of 4 bases from V and 7 bases from J, the junction contained 6 bases not matched to a gene. CDR3 loop: CAWNDRVNGELFF. CDR3 bases: TGTGCCTGGAACGACAGGGTAAACGGGGAGCTGTTTTTT.

The V call is TRBV7-9, the J call TRBJ1-4; no clear D. The length of the CDR3 is 12 residues. Per germline, CDR1 SEHNR and CDR2 FQNEAQ (reference sequence). Trimming left V 5 bases short and J 10 bases short, with 11 bases between. The CDR3 reads CASSPETGKLFF. The CDR3 DNA reads as TGTGCCAGCAGCCCCGAAACTGGAAAACTGTTTTTT.

The chain joins TRBV4-2 to TRBJ1-4; 7 bases align to TRBD1. J gave up 6 bases and V 8 bases, and 12 bases lay outside the gene matches. This CDR3 comprises 15 residues. Germline V CDR1 and CDR2: LGHNA, YNFKEQ. In DNA, the CDR3 is TGTGCCAGCCGCGTCGACGCAGGGGGTGATGAAAAACTGTTTTTT. The encoded protein is CASRVDAGGDEKLFF.

The V call is TRBV5-1, the J call TRBJ1-6, with a tentative D call TRBD1 (6 bases). The CDR3 runs to 16 residues. Trimming left V 4 bases short and J 7 bases short, with 18 bases between. Germline assignment: CDR1 SGHRS and CDR2 YFSETQ. CDR3 DNA sequence: TGCGCCAGCAGCCCCGAGGGGGGGCGGTCGAATTCACCCCTCCACTTT. As protein: CASSPEGGRSNSPLHF.

The V call is TRBV20-1, the J call TRBJ2-5; D gene uncertain. The germline V and J ends were trimmed by 2 bases and 2 bases, with 3 bases remaining between them. CDR1 is DFQATT, CDR2 SNEGSKA, per germline (reference sequence). There are 11 residues in the CDR3. This chain's CDR3 is CSARHQETQYF. For the CDR3, the DNA is TGCAGTGCTAGACATCAAGAGACCCAGTACTTC.

In its sample, this clone was seen once. V is TRBV2 and J is TRBJ1-1, with a weak D call TRBD1 (6 bases). This CDR3 region has 13 residues. Trimming took 6 bases from V and 3 from J, leaving 11 bases between them. The V gene's germline CDR1 is SNHLY and CDR2 FYNNEI. CDR3 bases: TGTGCCAGCAGGGGAAACAGGGACACTGAAGCTTTCTTT. It encodes CASRGNRDTEAFF.

The J gene is TRBJ2-7, the V gene TRBV5-1; weak D call: TRBD2 (5 bases). The CDR3 loop spans 15 amino acids. CDR1 and CDR2 (germline): SGHRS, YFSETQ. With 0 bases removed from V and 2 bases from J, the gap between germline ends came to 12 bases. The CDR3 DNA reads as TGCGCCAGCAGCTTGGGTACGGGCGGGCCCTACGAGCAGTACTTC. Translating it yields CASSLGTGGPYEQYF.

This clone has just a few counts. The gene calls are TRBV5-4 and TRBJ1-1; D is possibly TRBD1 (6 bases). CDR3 length: 12 residues. V lost 4 bases and J lost 7, with 11 bases in between. CDR1 and CDR2 from the germline V gene are SGHNT and YYREEE (reference sequence). The CDR3: CASSLGQLEAFF. The CDR3 bases are TGTGCCAGCAGCCTCGGACAGCTTGAAGCTTTCTTT.

The chain couples TRBV18 to TRBJ1-5, with D unclear. The CDR3 length is 15 residues. Germline-derived CDR1 and CDR2 are KGHSH and LQKENI. V was shortened by 0 bases and J by 1 base, with 7 bases between the two germline ends. CDR3 sequence: CASSPPGLSNQPQHF. The CDR3 DNA is TGTGCCAGCTCACCACCAGGACTCAGCAATCAGCCCCAGCATTTT. Using reference TRBV18 and TRBJ1-5 for the parts outside the CDR3, the full variable domain is NAGVMQNPRHLVRRRGQEARLRCSPMKGHSHVYWYRQLPEEGLKFMVYLQKENIIDESGMPKERFSAEFPKEGPSILRIQQVVRGDSAAYFCASSPPGLSNQPQHFGDGTRLSIL.

The chain has TRBV28 and TRBJ1-3; possible D gene TRBD1, 6 bases. Germline V CDR1 and CDR2: MDHEN, SYDVKM. The CDR3 loop spans 13 amino acids. Trimming pared 9 bases from V and 8 bases from J, leaving 17 bases between. In DNA form, the CDR3 reads TGTGCCAGTTTTGGGACATATCGACACACCATATATTTT. Translated: CASFGTYRHTIYF.

The chain links TRBV11-3 to TRBJ2-2, with D possibly matching TRBD1 (5 bases). The CDR3 sequence is 14 residues long. Deletions cut 0 bases from V and 4 bases from J, with 6 bases between. Germline V gene sequence: CDR1 SGHNT, CDR2 YENEEA. The CDR3 protein is CASSLDRVTGELFF. For the CDR3, the DNA is TGTGCCAGCAGCTTAGACAGGGTCACCGGGGAGCTGTTTTTT. The whole variable domain, filled in from reference TRBV11-3 and TRBJ2-2, reads EAGVVQSPRYKIIEKKQPVAFWCNPISGHNTLYWYLQNLGQGPELLIRYENEEAVDDSQLPKDRFSAERLKGVDSTLKIQPAELGDSAVYLCASSLDRVTGELFFGEGSRLTVL.

The chain uses TRBV5-1 and TRBJ2-5; 9 nucleotides line up with TRBD1. The CDR3 sequence is 14 residues long. Germline V gene lookup returns CDR1 SGHRS and CDR2 YFSETQ. The ends lost 4 bases at V and 5 bases at J; junction bases unmatched: 6. CDR3 region: CASSTRTGAETQYF. CDR3 coding DNA: TGCGCCAGCAGCACGCGGACAGGGGCGGAGACCCAGTACTTC.

The chain has TRBV30 and TRBJ2-1; 7 bases map to TRBD2. The CDR3 spans 14 residues. V trimming: 1 base; J trimming: 6 bases; junction bases outside the gene matches: 6. Germline V CDR1 and CDR2: GTSNPN, SVGIG (reference sequence). The CDR3 DNA reads TGTGCCTGGAGTGGACTAGCCAGTCTCAATGAGCAGTTCTTC. Its protein is CAWSGLASLNEQFF.

The chain employs TRBV10-1 and TRBJ2-1; TRBD2 matches 8 bases. This CDR3 is built from 16 residues. The ends lost 6 bases at V and 6 bases at J; junction bases unmatched: 13. The germline CDR1 and CDR2 sequences are WNHNN and SYGVQD (reference sequence). The CDR3 DNA reads as TGCGCCAGCAGCGGCGGCGGGGGGCGAAAGATCAATGAGCAGTTCTTC. Amino acid sequence: CASSGGGGRKINEQFF.

This rearrangement joins TRBV12-5 to TRBJ2-7; TRBD1 aligns across 10 bases. The germline gives CDR1 LGHNT, CDR2 FRNRAP. Unmatched junction bases numbered 9, after V lost 6 bases and J lost 1 base. The CDR3 consists of 16 residues. The DNA of the CDR3 is TGTGCTAGTGGCTCGACCGGGACAGGGGAGTCCTACGAGCAGTACTTC. This encodes CASGSTGTGESYEQYF.

This clone has just a few counts. The chain joins TRBV30 to TRBJ1-2; tentatively, D is TRBD1 (6 bases). The CDR3 extends over 13 amino acids. V was shortened by 0 bases and J by 5 bases, with 10 bases between the two germline ends. Germline CDR1 is GTSNPN and CDR2 is SVGIG (reference sequence). CDR3 coding DNA: TGTGCCTGGAGTGTAGTCAGGGGTTATGGCTACACCTTC. Protein sequence: CAWSVVRGYGYTF.

Worth noting for this clone: One end of the junction varies from germline; a read error may be responsible. The chain is built from TRBV6-6 and TRBJ1-5; 9 bases are shared with TRBD1. Germline values: CDR1 MNHNY, CDR2 SVGAGI (reference sequence). The CDR3 is 16 amino acids. Here the CDR3 reads CASGSSGTGSNQPPHF. The CDR3 coding sequence is TGTGCCAGCGGATCCTCCGGGACAGGGAGCAATCAGCCCCCGCATTTT.

J is TRBJ1-1 and V is TRBV6-1; the D gene is possibly TRBD1 (5 bases). The CDR3 is 14 amino acids. CDR1 and CDR2 (germline): MNHNS, SASEGT. Trimming cost V 7 bases and J 1 base, with 13 bases left between them. DNA for the CDR3: TGTGCCAGCACCCTAGGGGTTGCGAACACTGAAGCTTTCTTT. This sequence encodes CASTLGVANTEAFF.

The chain joins TRBV10-3 to TRBJ1-5; 8 bases map to TRBD1. Germline V CDR1 and CDR2: ENHRY, SYGVKD. The CDR3 sequence is 14 residues long. V lost 10 bases and J lost 4; bases outside the gene matches: 9. The CDR3 protein is CATSWTGTNQPQHF. The CDR3 DNA is TGTGCCACCTCCTGGACAGGGACAAATCAGCCCCAGCATTTT.